The 11 T cell receptor beta chains below all came from one sample that was sequenced in a study of T-cell reconstitution after alpha-beta-depleted transplantation in children. A TCRbeta library incorporating unique molecular identifiers was prepared. Each CDR3 protein is one row after TCRdb ran MiXCR on the PCR reads. The sample holds roughly 240,000 distinct CDR3 sequences, roughly 8.2% seen once. This sample comprised PBMCs, mostly from graft donor cells, obtained 180 days after TCRalphabeta/CD19-depleted stem cell transplant. These receptors all stem from a male patient younger than 18 who had a stem cell transplant for acute lymphoblastic leukemia, so the T cells may come from the graft donor.

In its sample, this clonotype was seen many times. Because the CDR3's place on the DNA is in doubt, the DNA is left out and the CDR3 is given as listed by TCRdb. CDR3 region: CASILGVSGQPQHF. This chain uses TRBV12-3 or TRBV12-4 with TRBJ1-5; the D segment call TRBD1 is taken from the table without a DNA check. The CDR3 is 14 amino acids long, termini counted.

This clonotype has at least ten counts. The J gene is TRBJ2-7, the V gene TRBV9; TRBD1 is a possible D gene (5 bases). Trimming cost V 3 bases and J 3 bases, with 19 bases left between them. The CDR3 length is 16 residues. Germline CDR1 and CDR2: SGDLS and YYNGEE. In DNA form, the CDR3 reads TGTGCCAGCAGCGCGACAGTATCGTCCCTGTTCTACGAGCAGTACTTC. Its translation: CASSATVSSLFYEQYF.

In its sample, this clonotype was seen many times. This CDR3 reads CATRTSGTGTQYF. The CDR3 nucleotides read TGTGCCACCAGGACTAGCGGGACCGGGACGCAGTATTTT. The chain is built from TRBV19 and TRBJ2-3; TRBD2 matches at 12 bases. The length of the CDR3 is 13 residues. CDR1 is LNHDA and CDR2 is SQIVND in the germline V gene (reference sequence). J gave up 9 bases and V 10 bases, and 8 bases lay outside the gene matches. Combining the CDR3 with reference TRBV19 and TRBJ2-3 gives the whole variable domain DGGITQSPKYLFRKEGQNVTLSCEQNLNHDAMYWYRQDPGQGLRLIYYSQIVNDFQKGDIAEGYSVSREKKESFPLTVTSAQKNPTAFYLCATRTSGTGTQYFGPGTRLTVL.

This clonotype was observed many times. J is TRBJ1-6 and V is TRBV15; 9 positions match TRBD1. The CDR3 contains 14 residues. Trimming removed 4 bases from V and 7 bases from J; junction bases left unmatched: 2. CDR1 and CDR2 from the germline V gene are LNHNV and YYDKDF (reference sequence). CDR3 in amino acids: CATSTGQGNSPLHF. CDR3 coding DNA: TGTGCCACCAGCACCGGACAGGGGAATTCACCCCTCCACTTT.

This clonotype was seen many times. The genes are TRBV20-1 and TRBJ1-4; weak D call: TRBD1 (5 bases). The germline V gene has CDR1 DFQATT and CDR2 SNEGSKA (reference sequence). The CDR3 has 12 residues. The V gene lost 3 bases and the J gene lost 9 bases, with 11 bases spanning the gap. The CDR3 nucleotides read TGCAGTGCTAGTGGGGCCAGGAAAAAACTGTTTTTT. Its protein product is CSASGARKKLFF.

A word on this clonotype: A much larger clone is a single base away; this may be a read error. This chain uses TRBV5-6 with TRBJ2-2; either TRBD1 or TRBD2 may fit D (5 bases each). From germline, CDR1 is SGHDT and CDR2 YYEEEE. The CDR3 covers 15 residues. The DNA of the CDR3 is TGTGCCAGCAGCTTTGGGGCAGCCTACACCGGGGAGCCGTTTTTT. Translating gives CASSFGAAYTGEPFF.

This clonotype was detected many times. The CDR3 nucleotides are TGTGCCAGCAGCCTCGCCCCGGGTTCCTTCTATGGCTACACCTTC. Its protein product is CASSLAPGSFYGYTF. The chain uses TRBV6-4 and TRBJ1-2; D remains unclear. The germline gives CDR1 MRHNA, CDR2 SNTAGT. The CDR3 extends over 15 amino acids. The V gene lost 6 bases and the J gene lost 4 bases, with 18 bases spanning the gap.

There are many counts of this clonotype. The chain links TRBV10-3 to TRBJ1-3; 8 bases align to TRBD1. This CDR3 has 14 amino acids. The germline CDR1 and CDR2 sequences are ENHRY and SYGVKD. V shed 6 bases and J 4 bases; nucleotides not matched to a gene: 5. DNA of the CDR3: TGTGCCATCAGGCGACAGGGGTCCGGAAACACCATATATTTT. Amino acids: CAIRRQGSGNTIYF.

This chain joins TRBV12-3 or TRBV12-4 and TRBJ1-6; D is unclear. Deletions cut 1 base from V and 7 bases from J, with 17 bases between. This CDR3 is 17 amino acids long. The CDR3 DNA follows: TGTGCCAGCAGTTTAGGCAGGTTAAACGCTAGGAATTCACCCCTCCACTTT. Protein product: CASSLGRLNARNSPLHF.

This clonotype has ten or more counts. The chain employs TRBV4-2 and TRBJ1-6; 7 bases fit TRBD1. The CDR3 extends over 15 amino acids. V shed 3 bases, J shed 10 bases, and the junction held 9 bases outside the gene matches. Germline CDR1 LGHNA, CDR2 YNFKEQ. The CDR3 reads CASSQLTGISSPLHF. For the CDR3, the DNA is TGTGCCAGCAGCCAGTTGACAGGGATCTCCTCACCCCTCCACTTT.

The table lists this clonotype with many counts. The chain links TRBV4-2 to TRBJ1-1; perhaps TRBD1 as D (6 bases). V lost 4 bases, J lost 0 bases, and 21 bases lay in between. Germline V gives CDR1 LGHNA, CDR2 YNFKEQ. This CDR3 spans 18 amino acids. CDR3 sequence: CASSPGSQGYDMNTEAFF. The DNA of the CDR3 is TGTGCCAGCAGCCCGGGTTCACAGGGTTATGATATGAACACTGAAGCTTTCTTT.